This T cell receptor (beta chain) was captured by sequencing in a study of T-cell reconstitution after alpha-beta-depleted transplantation in children. Study-wide points: Alpha-beta T cells present about two months after transplant were reported to originate from several hundred expanded graft clones. After one year, T-cell counts and TCRbeta diversity mostly came from new T cells. Surviving recipient T cells and thymic progenitors underlay high day-60 TCRbeta diversity in some patients.

The CDR3 is 16 amino acids. Germline V CDR1 and CDR2: KGHSH, LQKENI. Trimming removed 4 bases from V and 5 bases from J, with 20 bases in between. Preparing the TCRbeta library involved the use of unique molecular identifiers. Each CDR3 protein gets one entry after TCRdb re-called the PCR reads with MiXCR. The sample carries hundreds of thousands of distinct CDR3 sequences, roughly 13% recorded once. On this clonotype itself: The antigen remains undetermined.

The material was PBMCs, mostly from graft donor cells, obtained 360 days after TCRalphabeta/CD19-depleted stem cell transplant. This TCR was recovered from a male patient younger than 18 who had a stem cell transplant for acute myeloid leukemia, so the T cells may come from the graft donor. The V call is TRBV18, the J call TRBJ1-1, with a weak D call TRBD1 (6 bases). The CDR3 loop reads CASSLQSTGALTEAFF. As DNA, the CDR3 is TGTGCCAGCTCACTGCAATCGACGGGGGCTTTAACTGAAGCTTTCTTT.